The 18 T cell receptor beta chains given below trace back to one sample, sequenced in a study of blood T cell repertoires in COVID-19. Method: immunoSEQ multiplex PCR; TCRdb's copy keeps in-frame clones and lacks some. The table has around 55,000 clones, 90% seen once; the top ten hold roughly 6.2%. The sequenced material came from peripheral blood. The receptor set was obtained from a man aged 40-49 years with acute or convalescent COVID-19.

A word on this clone: One end of the junction does not line up with germline, which may come from a read error. The V and J genes are TRBV2 and TRBJ2-1; 13 bases align to TRBD2. Germline values: CDR1 SNHLY, CDR2 FYNNEI. The CDR3 is 15 residues long. CDR3 nucleotide sequence: TGTGCCAGCAGATTACTAGCGGGAGGGTCCGGACAGCAAGTCTTC. Encoded protein: CASRLLAGGSGQQVF.

The chain links TRBV29-1 to TRBJ1-2; D remains unclear. The CDR3 length is 10 residues. Germline assignment: CDR1 SQVTM and CDR2 ANQGSEA. The germline V and J ends were trimmed by 4 bases and 8 bases, with 8 bases remaining between them. The CDR3 region is CSVAPGGYTF. CDR3 bases: TGCAGCGTTGCTCCGGGGGGCTACACCTTC.

J is TRBJ1-2 and V is TRBV11-2; TRBD1 might be the D (6 bases). This CDR3 region has 16 residues. Per germline, CDR1 SGHAT and CDR2 FQNNGV. The germline V and J ends were trimmed by 5 bases and 7 bases, with 23 bases remaining between them. The CDR3 loop is CASSRGGGLGSFGYTF. CDR3 coding DNA: TGTGCCAGCAGCCGGGGCGGGGGGCTCGGCTCCTTTGGCTACACCTTC.

This clone was picked up one time. The CDR3 nucleotides are TGCGCCAGCAGTGCGGGGGAAAAGTACGAGCAGTACTTC. Protein sequence: CASSAGEKYEQYF. The V and J genes are TRBV10-1 and TRBJ2-7; maybe TRBD2 (6 bases). This CDR3 contains 13 residues. V was shortened by 4 bases and J by 4 bases, with 11 bases between the two germline ends. Germline loops: CDR1 WNHNN, CDR2 SYGVQD (reference sequence).

This clone was found once. Its ends do not fully match the called genes, so a read error is possible. DNA of the CDR3: TGTGCTAGCAGCTACCTAGCGGGAGCTTACAATGAGCAGTTCTTC. Its translation: CASSYLAGAYNEQFF. The chain recombines TRBV7-7 with TRBJ2-1; 10 nucleotides align to TRBD2. The CDR3 is 15 residues long. In germline, CDR1 is SSHAT, CDR2 FNYEAQ (reference sequence).

This chain connects TRBV19 to TRBJ1-4; tentatively, D is TRBD1 (5 bases). Trimming stripped 6 bases from V and 6 bases from J, with 14 bases between. This CDR3 comprises 14 residues. Germline values: CDR1 LNHDA, CDR2 SQIVND (reference sequence). CDR3 DNA: TGTGCCAGTAGGAGAAGTCGGGGGGATGAAAAACTGTTTTTT. This sequence encodes CASRRSRGDEKLFF.

This sequence joins TRBV6-5 and TRBJ1-1, with D perhaps TRBD1 (6 bases). Per the germline V gene, CDR1 is MNHEY and CDR2 is SVGAGI. The CDR3 sequence is 14 residues long. Trimming stripped 7 bases from V and 0 bases from J, with 12 bases between. The CDR3 DNA reads as TGTGCCAGCACTCTACAGGGCGTGAACACTGAAGCTTTCTTT. This encodes CASTLQGVNTEAFF.

The genes are TRBV9 and TRBJ2-1, with 8 bases that match TRBD2. V was clipped by 0 bases and J by 0 bases; unmatched bases: 2. The CDR3 contains 16 residues. Germline V gene sequence: CDR1 SGDLS, CDR2 YYNGEE. As DNA, the CDR3 is TGTGCCAGCAGCGTAGGCCTAGCGGGCTCCTACAATGAGCAGTTCTTC. Amino acids: CASSVGLAGSYNEQFF.

CDR3 amino acids: CASKGQGALNEKLFF. The CDR3 nucleotides read TGTGCCAGCAAGGGACAGGGGGCCCTTAATGAAAAACTGTTTTTT. The chain combines TRBV6-6 with TRBJ1-4, with 12 bases matching TRBD1. Per germline, CDR1 MNHNY and CDR2 SVGAGI (reference sequence). With 7 bases clipped from V and 4 bases from J, the junction kept 4 bases outside the gene matches. The CDR3 runs to 15 residues.

The J gene is TRBJ2-1, the V gene TRBV3-1 (or the pseudogene TRBV3-2); 15 nucleotides align to TRBD2. There are 15 residues in the CDR3. The ends lost 4 bases at V and 6 bases at J; junction bases unmatched: 1. Germline V CDR1 and CDR2: LGHDT, YNNKEL (reference sequence). The CDR3 DNA is TGTGCCAGCAGCCGGACTAGCGGGAGGGGCAATGAGCAGTTCTTC. Amino acids: CASSRTSGRGNEQFF.

The V and J genes are TRBV28 and TRBJ2-2; a possible D gene is TRBD1 (6 bases). V lost 7 bases, J lost 5 bases, and 8 bases lay in between. The V gene's germline CDR1 is MDHEN and CDR2 SYDVKM. The CDR3 contains 12 residues. The CDR3 loop reads CASNRGTGELFF. CDR3 in DNA: TGTGCCAGCAATAGGGGGACCGGGGAGCTGTTTTTT.

This clone showed up just once. This rearrangement joins TRBV7-9 to TRBJ2-2; 9 positions match TRBD1. This CDR3 region has 14 residues. CDR1 and CDR2 from the germline V gene are SEHNR and FQNEAQ (reference sequence). J was trimmed by 5 bases and V by 7 bases; bases with no gene match: 5. CDR3 loop: CASKDRGNTGELFF. CDR3 nucleotide sequence: TGTGCCAGCAAGGACAGGGGAAATACCGGGGAGCTGTTTTTT.

V gene TRBV30 combines with J gene TRBJ1-1, with TRBD1 as a possible D gene (5 bases). Trimming removed 0 bases at V and 5 bases at J, with 13 bases between. The CDR3 is 14 residues long. Per the germline V gene, CDR1 is GTSNPN and CDR2 is SVGIG (reference sequence). CDR3 amino acids: CAWSVHQGGTEAFF. The CDR3, as DNA: TGTGCCTGGAGTGTACACCAGGGTGGTACTGAAGCTTTCTTT.

This sequence joins TRBV9 and TRBJ1-5, with D possibly matching TRBD1 (6 bases). Germline assignment: CDR1 SGDLS and CDR2 YYNGEE. This CDR3 is 14 amino acids long. The V and J ends lost 4 bases and 0 bases respectively, with 8 bases between them. The CDR3 region has the DNA TGTGCCAGCAGCCGGACAGATAGCAATCAGCCCCAGCATTTT. Translated: CASSRTDSNQPQHF.

J is TRBJ1-1 and V is TRBV12-3 or TRBV12-4, with unresolved D. V was clipped by 5 bases and J by 1 base, with 5 bases between them. The CDR3 spans 12 residues. CDR3 sequence: CASSRQNTEAFF. The CDR3 DNA sequence: TGTGCCAGCAGTCGACAGAACACTGAAGCTTTCTTT.

V is TRBV5-1 and J is TRBJ1-2; D possibly corresponds to TRBD1 (5 bases). CDR1 and CDR2 (germline): SGHRS, YFSETQ. Trimming pared 5 bases from V and 8 bases from J, leaving 19 bases between. The CDR3 totals 14 residues. Here the CDR3 DNA reads TGCGCCAGCAGTGGGGCAGGGAATTATGAGGGCTACACCTTC. This gives the protein CASSGAGNYEGYTF.

V gene TRBV5-6 combines with J gene TRBJ2-7, with TRBD1 identical over 7 bases. This CDR3 spans 14 amino acids. The J segment lost 2 bases and the V segment lost 4 bases, leaving 6 bases of the junction unmatched. Per germline, CDR1 SGHDT and CDR2 YYEEEE. The CDR3 DNA follows: TGTGCCAGCAGCCCACAGGGGTTGGCCTACGAGCAGTACTTC. Translated, it gives CASSPQGLAYEQYF. Supplemented by reference TRBV5-6 and TRBJ2-7, the full variable domain reads DAGVTQSPTHLIKTRGQQVTLRCSPKSGHDTVSWYQQALGQGPQFIFQYYEEEERQRGNFPDRFSGHQFPNYSSELNVNALLLGDSALYLCASSPQGLAYEQYFGPGTRLTVT.

This chain uses TRBV6-1 with TRBJ2-3; 10 nucleotides align to TRBD1. This CDR3 is built from 14 residues. V dropped 3 bases and J dropped 6; count of bases not matched to a gene: 3. Germline CDR1 MNHNS, CDR2 SASEGT. The CDR3, as DNA: TGTGCCAGCAGTGAGGGACAGGGGCTGGATACGCAGTATTTT. It yields the protein CASSEGQGLDTQYF.